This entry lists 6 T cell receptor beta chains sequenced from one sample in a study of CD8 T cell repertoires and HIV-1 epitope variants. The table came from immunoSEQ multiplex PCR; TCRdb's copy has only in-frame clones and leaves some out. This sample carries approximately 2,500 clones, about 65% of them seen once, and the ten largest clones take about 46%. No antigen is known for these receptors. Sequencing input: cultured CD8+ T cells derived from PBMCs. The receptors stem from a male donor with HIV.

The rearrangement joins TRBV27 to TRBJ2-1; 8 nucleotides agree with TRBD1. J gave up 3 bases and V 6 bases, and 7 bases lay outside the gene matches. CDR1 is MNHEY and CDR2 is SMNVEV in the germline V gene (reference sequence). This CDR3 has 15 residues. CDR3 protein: CASSLEGTGYNEQFF. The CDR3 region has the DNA TGTGCCAGCAGCTTAGAAGGGACAGGCTACAATGAGCAGTTCTTC.

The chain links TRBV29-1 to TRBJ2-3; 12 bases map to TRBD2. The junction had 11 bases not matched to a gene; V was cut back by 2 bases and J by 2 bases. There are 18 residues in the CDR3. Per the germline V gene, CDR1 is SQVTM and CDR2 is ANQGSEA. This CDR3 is CSVEWASGRVEYTDTQYF. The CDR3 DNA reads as TGCAGCGTTGAATGGGCTAGCGGGAGGGTGGAGTACACAGATACGCAGTATTTT.

The CDR3 coding sequence is TGTGCCAGCAGCCTAGCGGGGGACTACAATGAGCAGTTCTTC. Protein product: CASSLAGDYNEQFF. V is TRBV5-4 and J is TRBJ2-1; TRBD2 aligns across 10 bases. V lost 4 bases to trimming and J lost 3 bases; unmatched junction nucleotides: 1. CDR3 size: 14 residues. CDR1 and CDR2 from the germline V gene are SGHNT and YYREEE (reference sequence).

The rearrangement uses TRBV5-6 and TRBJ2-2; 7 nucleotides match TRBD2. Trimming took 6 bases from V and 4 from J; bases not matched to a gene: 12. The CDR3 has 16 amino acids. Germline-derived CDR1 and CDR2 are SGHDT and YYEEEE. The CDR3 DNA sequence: TGTGCCAGCACCCCCCTGGGAGGGCCCGTCACCGGGGAGCTGTTTTTT. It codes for CASTPLGGPVTGELFF.

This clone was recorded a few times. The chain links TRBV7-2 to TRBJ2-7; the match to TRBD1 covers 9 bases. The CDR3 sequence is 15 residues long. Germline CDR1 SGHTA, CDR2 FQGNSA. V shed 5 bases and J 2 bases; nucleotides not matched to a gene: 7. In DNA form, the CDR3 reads TGTGCCAGCAGCCGGACAGGGGACTTTACCTACGAGCAGTACTTC. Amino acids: CASSRTGDFTYEQYF.

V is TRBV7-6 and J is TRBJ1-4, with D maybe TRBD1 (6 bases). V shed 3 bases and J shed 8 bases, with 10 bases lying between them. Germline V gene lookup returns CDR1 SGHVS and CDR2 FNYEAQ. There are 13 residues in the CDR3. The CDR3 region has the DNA TGTGCCAGCAGCTTTATAGGGGGAGAAAAACTGTTTTTT. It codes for CASSFIGGEKLFF.